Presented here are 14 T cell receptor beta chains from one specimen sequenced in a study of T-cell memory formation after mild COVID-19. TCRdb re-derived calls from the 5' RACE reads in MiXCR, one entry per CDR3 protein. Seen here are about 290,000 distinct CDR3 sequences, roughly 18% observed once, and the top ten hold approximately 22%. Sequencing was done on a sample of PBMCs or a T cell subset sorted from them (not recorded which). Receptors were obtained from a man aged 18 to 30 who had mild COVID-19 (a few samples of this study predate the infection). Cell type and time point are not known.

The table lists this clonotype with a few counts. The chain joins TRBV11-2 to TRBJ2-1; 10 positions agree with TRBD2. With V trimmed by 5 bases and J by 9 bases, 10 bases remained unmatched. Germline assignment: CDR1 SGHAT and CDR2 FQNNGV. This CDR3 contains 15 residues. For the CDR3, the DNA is TGTGCCAGCAGCCCTATTGAGCGGGGGGGCGGTGAGCAGTTCTTC. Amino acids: CASSPIERGGGEQFF. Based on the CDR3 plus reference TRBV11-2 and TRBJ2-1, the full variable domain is EAGVAQSPRYKIIEKRQSVAFWCNPISGHATLYWYQQILGQGPKLLIQFQNNGVVDDSQLPKDRFSAERLKGVDSTLKIQPAKLEDSAVYLCASSPIERGGGEQFFGPGTRLTVL.

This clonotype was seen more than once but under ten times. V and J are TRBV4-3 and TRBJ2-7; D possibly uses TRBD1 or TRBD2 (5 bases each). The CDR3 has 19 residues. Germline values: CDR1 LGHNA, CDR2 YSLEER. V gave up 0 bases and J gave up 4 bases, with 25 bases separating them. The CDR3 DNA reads TGCGCCAGCAGCCAAGACCCCGGGACGCAGAGGGGTTATATGTACGAGCAGTACTTC. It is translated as CASSQDPGTQRGYMYEQYF.

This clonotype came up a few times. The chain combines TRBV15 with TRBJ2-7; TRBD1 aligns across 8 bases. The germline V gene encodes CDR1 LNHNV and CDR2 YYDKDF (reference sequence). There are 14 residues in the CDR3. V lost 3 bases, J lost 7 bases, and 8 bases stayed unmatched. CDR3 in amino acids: CATSRGGQGWEQYF. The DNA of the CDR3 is TGTGCCACCAGCAGGGGAGGACAGGGCTGGGAGCAGTACTTC.

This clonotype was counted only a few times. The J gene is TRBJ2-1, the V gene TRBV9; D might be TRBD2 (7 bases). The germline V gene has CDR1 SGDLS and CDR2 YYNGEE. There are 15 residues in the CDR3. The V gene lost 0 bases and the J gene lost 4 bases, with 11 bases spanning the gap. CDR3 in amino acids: CASSVEGGEYNEQFF. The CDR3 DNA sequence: TGTGCCAGCAGCGTAGAAGGGGGGGAATACAATGAGCAGTTCTTC.

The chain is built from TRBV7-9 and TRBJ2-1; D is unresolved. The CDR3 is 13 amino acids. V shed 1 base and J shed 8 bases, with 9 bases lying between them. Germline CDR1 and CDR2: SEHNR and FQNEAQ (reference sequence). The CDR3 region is CASSLGGYDEQFF. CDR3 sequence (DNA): TGTGCCAGCAGCTTAGGGGGTTACGATGAGCAGTTCTTC.

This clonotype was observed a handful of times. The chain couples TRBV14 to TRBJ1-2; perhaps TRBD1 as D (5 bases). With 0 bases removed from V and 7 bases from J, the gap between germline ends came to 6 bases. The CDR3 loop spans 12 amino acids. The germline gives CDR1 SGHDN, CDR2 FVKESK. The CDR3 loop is CASSQDRAGYTF. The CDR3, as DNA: TGTGCCAGCAGCCAAGACAGGGCTGGCTACACCTTC.

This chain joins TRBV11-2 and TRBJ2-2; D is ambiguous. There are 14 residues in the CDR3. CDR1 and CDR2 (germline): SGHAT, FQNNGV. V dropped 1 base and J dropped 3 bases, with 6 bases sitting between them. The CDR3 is CASSLAGYTGELFF. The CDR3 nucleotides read TGTGCCAGCAGCTTAGCGGGCTACACCGGGGAGCTGTTTTTT.

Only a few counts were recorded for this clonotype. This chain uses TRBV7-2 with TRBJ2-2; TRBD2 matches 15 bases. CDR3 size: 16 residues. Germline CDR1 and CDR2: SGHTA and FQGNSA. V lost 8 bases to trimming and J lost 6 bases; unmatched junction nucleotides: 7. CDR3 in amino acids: CASRTSGGAWAGELFF. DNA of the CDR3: TGTGCCAGCCGGACTAGCGGGGGGGCCTGGGCCGGGGAGCTGTTTTTT.

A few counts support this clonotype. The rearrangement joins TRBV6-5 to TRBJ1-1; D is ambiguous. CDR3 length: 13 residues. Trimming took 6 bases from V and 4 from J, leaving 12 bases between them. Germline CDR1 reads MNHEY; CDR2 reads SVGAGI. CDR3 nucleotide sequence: TGTGCCAGCAGCCCACCCCAGCGCACTGAAGCTTTCTTT. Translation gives CASSPPQRTEAFF.

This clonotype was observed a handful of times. CDR3 DNA: TGCGCCAGCGCCGACAGGGACGATGATGAGCAGTTCTTC. It yields the protein CASADRDDDEQFF. This chain joins TRBV10-2 and TRBJ2-1; 7 bases are a match to TRBD1. CDR3 length: 13 amino acids. Germline V gives CDR1 WSHSY, CDR2 SAAADI. After removal of 8 bases from V and 8 bases from J, the junction contained 9 bases not matched to a gene.

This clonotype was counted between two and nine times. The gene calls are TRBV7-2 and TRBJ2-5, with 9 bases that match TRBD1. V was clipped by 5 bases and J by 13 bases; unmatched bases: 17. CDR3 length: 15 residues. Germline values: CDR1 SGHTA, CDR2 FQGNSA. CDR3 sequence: CASSRKSTGQGPPYF. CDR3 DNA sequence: TGTGCCAGCAGCCGGAAGAGCACGGGACAGGGTCCCCCGTACTTC. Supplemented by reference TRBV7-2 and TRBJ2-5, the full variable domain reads GAGVSQSPSNKVTEKGKDVELRCDPISGHTALYWYRQSLGQGLEFLIYFQGNSAPDKSGLPSDRFSAERTGGSVSTLTIQRTQQEDSAVYLCASSRKSTGQGPPYFGPGTRLLVL.

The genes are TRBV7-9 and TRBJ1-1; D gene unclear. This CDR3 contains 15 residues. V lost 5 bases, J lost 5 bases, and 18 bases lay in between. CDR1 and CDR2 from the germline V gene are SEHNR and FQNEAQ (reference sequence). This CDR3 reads CASSLDGRPGTEAFF. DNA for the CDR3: TGTGCCAGCAGCCTCGACGGACGTCCTGGGACTGAAGCTTTCTTT. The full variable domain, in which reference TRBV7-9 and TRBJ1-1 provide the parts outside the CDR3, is DTGVSQNPRHKITKRGQNVTFRCDPISEHNRLYWYRQTLGQGPEFLTYFQNEAQLEKSRLLSDRFSAERPKGSFSTLEIQRTEQGDSAMYLCASSLDGRPGTEAFFGQGTRLTVV.

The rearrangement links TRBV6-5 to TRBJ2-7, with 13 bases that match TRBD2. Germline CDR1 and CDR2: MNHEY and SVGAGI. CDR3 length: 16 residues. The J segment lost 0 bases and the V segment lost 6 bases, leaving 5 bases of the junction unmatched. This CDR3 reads CASRGLAGLSSYEQYF. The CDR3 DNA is TGTGCCAGCAGGGGACTAGCGGGGCTTAGCTCCTACGAGCAGTACTTC.

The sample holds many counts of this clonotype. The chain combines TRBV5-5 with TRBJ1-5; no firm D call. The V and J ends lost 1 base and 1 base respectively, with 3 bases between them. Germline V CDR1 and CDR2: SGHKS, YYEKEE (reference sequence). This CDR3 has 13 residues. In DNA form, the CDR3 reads TGTGCCAGCAGCTTGATGAGCAATCAGCCCCAGCATTTT. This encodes CASSLMSNQPQHF.